The following is a TCR beta chain sequence with its context. Method: immunoSEQ multiplex PCR; TCRdb's copy keeps in-frame clones and lacks some. The sample lists about 220,000 clones, 85% to 95% seen once, with about 1.6% in the top ten. The data originate from a study of control samples from healthy donors and cancer patients. The CDR3 spans 12 residues. Per the germline V gene, CDR1 is SQVTM and CDR2 is ANQGSEA. Trimming cost V 3 bases and J 8 bases; bases outside gene matches: 5. This clonotype was sampled from a man aged 50 to 59 in good health. The rearrangement links TRBV29-1 to TRBJ1-2; 8 bases are a match to TRBD1. The sequenced sample consisted of blood. The CDR3 nucleotides read TGCAGCGTTGAGACAGGGGTTGCCGGCTACACCTTC. This gives the protein CSVETGVAGYTF.